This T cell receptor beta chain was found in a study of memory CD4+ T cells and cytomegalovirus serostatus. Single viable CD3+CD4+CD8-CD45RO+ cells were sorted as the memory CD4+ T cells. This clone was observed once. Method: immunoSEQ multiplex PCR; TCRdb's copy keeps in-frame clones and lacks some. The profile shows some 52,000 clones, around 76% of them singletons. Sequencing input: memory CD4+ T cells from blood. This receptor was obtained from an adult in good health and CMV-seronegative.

The CDR3 region has the DNA TGTGCCAGCAGTCCCATCGGGACGCCTAATGAAAAACTGTTTTTT. It yields the protein CASSPIGTPNEKLFF. The rearrangement uses TRBV28 and TRBJ1-4; tentative D call: TRBD1 (5 bases). CDR1 is MDHEN and CDR2 is SYDVKM in the germline V gene. The CDR3 is 15 residues long. The V end lost 5 bases, the J end lost 3 bases, and 13 bases lay between the germline ends. The variable domain in full, completed from reference TRBV28 and TRBJ1-4, reads DVKVTQSSRYLVKRTGEKVFLECVQDMDHENMFWYRQDPGLGLRLIYFSYDVKMKEKGDIPEGYSVSREKKERFSLILESASTNQTSMYLCASSPIGTPNEKLFFGSGTQLSVL.